The rows below give T cell receptor beta chains drawn from one sample of a study of cytomegalovirus exposure and HLA in healthy donors. The table came from immunoSEQ multiplex PCR; TCRdb's copy has only in-frame clones and leaves some out. The sample comprises more than 120,000 clones, roughly 74% of which are singletons, and roughly 6.2% rests with the top ten. Sequenced input: PBMCs. The origin of the receptors is a woman aged 40 to 50 in good health and CMV-seropositive. The CDR3 runs from the conserved cysteine through the conserved F or W. A D gene is named only where the DNA matches it firmly. Not every row has a clone size; where given, it reads once, few, many or a size class.

TRBJ2-1 TRBD2 TRBV11-3 NA TGTGCCAGCAGCTTAAGCGGGAGACGGAATGAGCAGTTCTTC CASSLSGRRNEQFF
TRBJ1-5 TRBD1 TRBV6-1 NA TGTGCCGGGACCAGGGGGCTTGGCAATCAGCCCCAGCATTTT CAGTRGLGNQPQHF
TRBJ2-1 NA TRBV12-5 NA TGTGCTAGTGGTTTGGTCGTCCGATGGACTTCTGCCATCCCCTCCTACAATGAGCAGTTCTTC CASGLVVRWTSAIPSYNEQFF
TRBJ2-3 TRBD2 TRBV5-1 once TGCGCCAGCAGCAACCCTCTAGCGGGGCTGACAGATACGCAGTATTTT CASSNPLAGLTDTQYF
TRBJ2-3 NA TRBV14 NA TGTGCCAGCAGCCAAGAGCGAACAGATACGCAGTATTTT CASSQERTDTQYF
TRBJ2-6 NA TRBV28 NA TGTGCCAGCAGTCCCCCAGTCTTCTCTGGGGCCAACGTCCTGACTTTC CASSPPVFSGANVLTF
TRBJ1-1 NA TRBV5-5 NA TGTGCCAGCAGCGTGAGTGGGCAGAACACTGAAGCTTTCTTT CASSVSGQNTEAFF
TRBJ1-1 NA TRBV6-5 NA TGTGCCAGCAGTTACCTGAGGTCGGGGTTGCAAGCTTTCTTT CASSYLRSGLQAFF
TRBJ2-1 TRBD2 TRBV4-1 NA TGCGCCAGCAGCCAAGATATAGCGGGCGGGTACAATGAGCAGTTCTTC CASSQDIAGGYNEQFF
TRBJ2-3 TRBD2 TRBV27 NA TGTGCCAGCAGGCGGACTAGAGCAGATACGCAGTATTTT CASRRTRADTQYF
TRBJ1-5 NA TRBV4-1 NA TGCGCCAGCAGCCTCGACACCTATAGCAATCAGCCCCAGCATTTT CASSLDTYSNQPQHF
TRBJ2-3 TRBD2 TRBV5-1 NA TGCGCCAGCAGGAATAGCGGGGCCAGCACAGATACGCAGTATTTT CASRNSGASTDTQYF
TRBJ2-7 TRBD2 TRBV6-5 NA TGTGCCAGCAGCCTCGGGACTAGCGGGACCTACGAGCAGTACTTC CASSLGTSGTYEQYF
TRBJ2-7 TRBD2 TRBV5-1 few TGCGCCAGCAGCCTTGGCGGGAGCACCTACGAGCAGTACTTC CASSLGGSTYEQYF
TRBJ2-7 NA TRBV21-1 NA TGTGCCAGCAGCAAAGAAGATAGCGGGAGGGTCGTCGAGCAGTACTTC CASSKEDSGRVVEQYF
TRBJ2-7 TRBD1 TRBV10-3 NA TGTGCCGCGACAGGGTACCCCCACGAGCAGTACTTC CAATGYPHEQYF
TRBJ2-1 TRBD2 TRBV11-2 NA TGTGCCAGCAGCTCGGGACTAGCGGGAGGAGGGAATGAGCAGTTCTTC CASSSGLAGGGNEQFF
TRBJ2-1 TRBD1 TRBV2 NA TGTGCCAGTTGTAGCCGGGACAGGAACTCTTACAATGAGCAGTTCTTC CASCSRDRNSYNEQFF
TRBJ2-5 NA TRBV9 NA TGTGCCAGCAGCGTAGGTTGGGGCACTAAAGAGACCCAGTACTTC CASSVGWGTKETQYF
TRBJ2-1 TRBD2 TRBV19 once TGTGCCAGTAAAAGCGGGACCTCTCAATCCTACAATGAGCAGTTCTTC CASKSGTSQSYNEQFF
TRBJ2-3 NA TRBV25-1 NA TGTGCCAGCAGTTCGACAGGTACAGATACGCAGTATTTT CASSSTGTDTQYF
TRBJ2-7 NA TRBV12-5 once TGTGCTAGTGGTTCGGGACGGGACTTATGGAGCGAGCAGTACTTC CASGSGRDLWSEQYF
TRBJ2-7 TRBD2 TRBV18 NA TGTGCCAGCTCACTCCTGACTAGCAAGCAGGACGAGCAGTACTTC CASSLLTSKQDEQYF
TRBJ2-5 NA TRBV19 NA TGTGCCAGTAGTATAGGGAGCGGATTACAAGAGACCCAGTACTTC CASSIGSGLQETQYF
TRBJ2-7 TRBD2 TRBV28 NA TGTGCCAGCAGTTCCGGCTCCCTAGCGGGCGAGCAGTACTTC CASSSGSLAGEQYF
TRBJ2-2 TRBD2 TRBV9 NA TGTGCCAGCAGTGACCGGCTAGCGGGTAGAAACACCGGGGAGCTGTTTTTT CASSDRLAGRNTGELFF
TRBJ1-2 TRBD1 TRBV19 NA TGTGCCAGTAGAAGGGACAGTCGATATTACCACTATGGCTACACCTTC CASRRDSRYYHYGYTF